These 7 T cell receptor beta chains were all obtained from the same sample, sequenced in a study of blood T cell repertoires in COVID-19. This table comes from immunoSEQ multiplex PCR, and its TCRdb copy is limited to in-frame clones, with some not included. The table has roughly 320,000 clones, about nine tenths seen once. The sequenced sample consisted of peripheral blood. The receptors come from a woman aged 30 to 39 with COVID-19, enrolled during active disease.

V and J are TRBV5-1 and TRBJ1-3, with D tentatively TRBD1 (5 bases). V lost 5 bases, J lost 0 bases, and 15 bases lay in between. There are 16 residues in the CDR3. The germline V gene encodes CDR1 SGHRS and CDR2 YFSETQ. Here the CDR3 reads CASRPASGNSGNTIYF. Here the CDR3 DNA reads TGCGCCAGCAGGCCGGCCTCAGGGAACTCTGGAAACACCATATATTTT.

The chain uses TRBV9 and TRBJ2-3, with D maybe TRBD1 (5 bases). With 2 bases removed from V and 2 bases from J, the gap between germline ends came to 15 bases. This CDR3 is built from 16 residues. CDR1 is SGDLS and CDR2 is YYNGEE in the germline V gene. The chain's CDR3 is CASSVLGSGSTDTQYF. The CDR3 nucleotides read TGTGCCAGCAGCGTCCTGGGGTCAGGGTCCACAGATACGCAGTATTTT.

The CDR3 nucleotides read TGTGCCAGCAGCCTGCAAAGAGTTGGGCTCGAGCAGTACTTC. It yields the protein CASSLQRVGLEQYF. This chain uses TRBV2 with TRBJ2-7; no definite D call. CDR1 SNHLY and CDR2 FYNNEI come from the germline V gene. The V gene lost 6 bases and the J gene lost 6 bases, with 18 bases spanning the gap. This CDR3 spans 14 amino acids.

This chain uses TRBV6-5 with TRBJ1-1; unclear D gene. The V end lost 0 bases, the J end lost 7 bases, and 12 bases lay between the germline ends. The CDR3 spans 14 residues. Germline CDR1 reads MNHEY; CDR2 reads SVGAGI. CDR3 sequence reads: CASSYSRYRYEAFF. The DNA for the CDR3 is TGTGCCAGCAGTTACTCGAGGTACCGCTATGAAGCTTTCTTT.

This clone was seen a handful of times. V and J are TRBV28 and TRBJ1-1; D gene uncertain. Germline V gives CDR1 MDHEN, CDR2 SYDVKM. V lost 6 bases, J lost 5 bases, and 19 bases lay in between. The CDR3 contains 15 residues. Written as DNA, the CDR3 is TGTGCCAGCAGGCCCTGGGAGACGTTAGGGACTGAAGCTTTCTTT. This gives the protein CASRPWETLGTEAFF.

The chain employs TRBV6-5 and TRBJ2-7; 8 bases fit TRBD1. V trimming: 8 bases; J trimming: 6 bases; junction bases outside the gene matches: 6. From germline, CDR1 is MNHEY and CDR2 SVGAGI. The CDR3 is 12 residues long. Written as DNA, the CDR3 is TGTGCCAGCGGACAGGGTTTCCGCGAGCAGTACGTC. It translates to CASGQGFREQYV.

CDR3 sequence: CASRILAQETQYF. The CDR3 DNA reads as TGTGCCAGCAGAATACTAGCCCAAGAGACCCAGTACTTC. The chain employs TRBV6-6 and TRBJ2-5; weak D call: TRBD2 (6 bases). The CDR3 covers 13 residues. V lost 6 bases and J 1 base, leaving 9 bases between the germline ends. Germline lookup yields CDR1 MNHNY and CDR2 SVGAGI (reference sequence).